This T cell receptor beta chain was identified in a study of Ad26.COV2.S vaccination and SARS-CoV-2 variants (dated by TCRdb to the early 2020s). Study-level background: Donors in the vaccine arm were drawn from COV1001, a multicentre, randomized, double-blind, placebo-controlled phase I-IIa trial testing Ad26.COV2.S in healthy adults. Ad26.COV2.S was administered intramuscularly at a dose of 5x10^10 or 1x10^11 viral particles, either as one shot or as two shots given 56 days apart. A total of approximately 30 samples were included in the TCR-sequenced set, comprising approximately 20 Ad26.COV2.S vaccine recipients, 5 placebo recipients and 8 SARS-CoV-2 convalescent individuals. Blinding of investigators to trial group allocation was maintained during experiments and outcome assessment. TCRbeta repertoire sequencing served as the tool for gauging how specific and how broad the SARS-CoV-2-reactive T cell receptors were following Ad26.COV2.S vaccination. Trial participants were randomized into five groups of five: low-dose or high-dose Ad26.COV2.S given once or twice, or placebo on both occasions. General findings and caveats noted by the study authors: Compared with placebo recipients, Ad26.COV2.S recipients showed higher spike-specific TCR breadth (P = 0.0014). After vaccination, spike-specific CD8+ and CD4+ T cell responses were reported to show substantial breadth. The study lacked the statistical power to compare responses across vaccine doses or regimens. The authors noted that total T cell responses may have been underestimated by the TCR breadth and depth analyses. Vaccine and placebo recipients had similar non-spike TCR breadth, a finding consistent with the vaccine containing only spike.

The immunoSEQ Assay was used to sequence TCRbeta CDR3 regions. After extraction, genomic DNA underwent amplification by bias-controlled multiplex PCR, followed by high-throughput sequencing. In the source study's methods: To quantify the absolute abundance of each unique TCRbeta CDR3 region, sequences were collapsed and filtered. T cell fraction was estimated by normalization of TCRbeta template counts to usable DNA, with usable DNA being measured through amplification of reference genes present in all nucleated cells. Repertoire TCRs were annotated as SARS-CoV-2-specific by exact matching of V gene, CDR3 amino acid sequence and J gene to a known reactive TCR set. The reference SARS-CoV-2 TCR set was derived from MIRA and filtered for enrichment in COVID-19-positive ImmuneCODE repertoires, a step that removed public or cross-reactive TCRs. Drawing on the MIRA antigens, annotated TCRs were analysed further at the level of specific ORF or position within ORF. Depth was the summed frequency of annotated unique rearrangements, while breadth was defined as annotated unique rearrangements over total unique productive rearrangements. TCR breadth was compared between groups using two-sided Wilcoxon rank-sum tests. TCRdb re-hosts the immuneACCESS table, in-frame sequences only. Its copies lack some clones; in the studies checked, an unresolved V gene accounts for under half of them, and the cause for the rest is not known. Clone size and the V and J calls come from that table; the DNA yielded D and trimming. The sample table lists around 500,000 clones, about nine tenths of them with a count of one. The top ten constitute 1.7% of the sample.

Sample treatment or condition, as interpreted from the label and publication: roughly 20 received Ad26.COV2.S at low or high dose, single or two shots; five or six received placebo; per-sample allocation not given. For vaccine and placebo recipients, the sequenced repertoires came from samples collected on day 63 after the first injection. Between 29 July and 7 August 2020, Cohort 1b enrolled around 24 adults aged 18-55 years at one site in Boston, USA. Ad26.COV2.S consisted of a replication-incompetent adenovirus type 26 vector by which a prefusion-stabilized SARS-CoV-2 spike protein from the original Wuhan strain was expressed. Turning to this clone: Its binding antigen is unknown. Per-nucleotide qualities are absent, and no much larger clonotype sits a single base away.

Sequences SGHTA (CDR1) and FQGTGA (CDR2) are obtained from the germline V gene. V ends up 5 bases short and J 2 bases short, with an unmatched junction base count of 6. The CDR3 starts with the cysteine, ends with the phenylalanine, and has 15 residues. Only the CDR3 DNA stays, 45 bases, in frame from base 1. Sequenced material: peripheral blood, taken in a trial of Ad26.COV2.S vaccine versus placebo. This receptor was identified in a person between 18 and 65 years old who received the Ad26.COV2.S COVID-19 vaccine or a placebo. The chain employs TRBV7-3 and TRBJ2-1, with 7 middle bases fitting TRBD2. The CDR3 reads as follows: CASSTTSGAYNEQFF. The DNA sequence is as follows: TGTGCCAGCAGCACCACCAGCGGGGCCTACAATGAGCAGTTCTTC.